This T cell receptor beta chain was sequenced in a study of T cell repertoires and HLA-DP antigens. About the research overall: Donors were two male and one female, aged 18-to-29 to 60-to-69. Sorted CD137+CD4+ samples averaged 218.4 ng DNA; pre-culture CD4+ samples, around 1,100 ng. Study-wide results and limits: Antigen presentation used HeLa cells, with total CD4+ cells responding.

V lost 10 bases and J 3 bases, leaving 16 bases between the germline ends. Germline CDR1 and CDR2: SNHLY and FYNNEI. CDR3 length: 14 residues. Untouched CD4+ T cells were bead-isolated from PBMC at approximately 98% purity. Method: immunoSEQ multiplex PCR; TCRdb's copy keeps in-frame clones and lacks some. The data show around 100,000 clones, 80% to 95% seen once. To note about this clone: Antigen: not known.

The sample comprised CD4+ T cells from PBMCs. The receptor's source is a woman between 18 and 29 years old in good health and CMV-seronegative. The chain carries TRBV2 and TRBJ1-3; perhaps TRBD1 as D (6 bases). Here the CDR3 DNA reads TGTGCCACCCAAACGGGGGGGCATGGAAACACCATATATTTT. This gives the protein CATQTGGHGNTIYF.